A single sample gave rise to the 4 T cell receptor beta chains below, sequenced in a study of identifying expanded T cells in peripheral blood (dated 2019 in TCRdb). The receptor library was made with the immunoSEQ multiplex PCR assay. This is the immuneACCESS table as TCRdb keeps it, with only in-frame sequences that have V and J called. A part of the clones is gone; compared with another copy, unresolved V genes explain less than half, and the rest is unexplained. This sample comprises 75,000 to 95,000 clones, roughly 85% of them detected only once. Clones ranked in the top ten supply around 4% of the sample. Sequenced material: blood. The receptors were sampled from a person aged 18-70 years in good health.

This chain joins TRBV9 and TRBJ1-2; D unresolved. Germline-derived CDR1 and CDR2 are SGDLS and YYNGEE. Trimming took off 0 bases at V and 4 bases at J, with 13 bases between the two ends. The CDR3 loop spans 15 amino acids. The CDR3 DNA is TGTGCCAGCAGCGTAGGCCCATCCCGGGGCTATGGCTACACCTTC. It yields the protein CASSVGPSRGYGYTF.

This rearrangement joins TRBV6-5 to TRBJ2-7, with D possibly called TRBD1 or TRBD2 (7 bases each). The CDR3 is 14 residues long. Trimming stripped 8 bases from V and 0 bases from J, with 14 bases between. The germline V gene encodes CDR1 MNHEY and CDR2 SVGAGI. CDR3 DNA: TGTGCCAGCGGCCAGGGGGGGAACTCCTACGAGCAGTACTTC. Its translation is CASGQGGNSYEQYF.

J is TRBJ1-1 and V is TRBV4-1, with D possibly being TRBD1 (5 bases). The CDR3 loop spans 12 amino acids. Germline V gene data show CDR1 as MGHRA and CDR2 as YSYEKL. Trimming cost V 3 bases and J 11 bases, with 13 bases left between them. The CDR3 DNA is TGCGCCAGCAGCCACCCCCGGGAGGGGGCTTTCTTT. Its protein product is CASSHPREGAFF.

The chain recombines TRBV6-5 with TRBJ2-5; possible D gene TRBD1, 7 bases. This CDR3 is built from 16 residues. The germline V and J ends were trimmed by 4 bases and 2 bases, with 17 bases remaining between them. CDR1 and CDR2 (germline): MNHEY, SVGAGI. CDR3 coding DNA: TGTGCCAGCAGTTCGCGGTACCAGGGGGGACAAGAGACCCAGTACTTC. Residues: CASSSRYQGGQETQYF.